This T cell receptor beta chain was sequenced for a study of blood T cell repertoires in COVID-19. For the study at large: Italy, Spain and the United States were the sources of the convalescent and acute COVID-19 samples. Nucleic acid was either cDNA or gDNA, and it came from T cells, B-cell-depleted T cells, or PBMCs.

During active infection, Seattle patients enrolled and were then monitored through disease. In the original analysis: Reference gene primer amplification yielded estimated nucleated cell counts. Using immunoSEQ multiplex PCR, the repertoire was profiled, and TCRdb retains in-frame clones only, with some absent. D and trimming come from the DNA, and the V and J calls and clone size come from that table. Of tens of thousands of clones in the sample, approximately 80% were seen once. The germline CDR1 and CDR2 sequences are SGHRS and YFSETQ. CDR3 length: 11 residues. V lost 4 bases and J lost 2, with 3 bases in between.

Sequenced sample: peripheral blood. The chain employs TRBV5-1 and TRBJ2-5; D is unclear. This clonotype was sampled from a man over 45 with COVID-19, enrolled during active disease. In DNA, the CDR3 is TGCGCCAGCAGCATACAAGAGACCCAGTACTTC. Protein: CASSIQETQYF.